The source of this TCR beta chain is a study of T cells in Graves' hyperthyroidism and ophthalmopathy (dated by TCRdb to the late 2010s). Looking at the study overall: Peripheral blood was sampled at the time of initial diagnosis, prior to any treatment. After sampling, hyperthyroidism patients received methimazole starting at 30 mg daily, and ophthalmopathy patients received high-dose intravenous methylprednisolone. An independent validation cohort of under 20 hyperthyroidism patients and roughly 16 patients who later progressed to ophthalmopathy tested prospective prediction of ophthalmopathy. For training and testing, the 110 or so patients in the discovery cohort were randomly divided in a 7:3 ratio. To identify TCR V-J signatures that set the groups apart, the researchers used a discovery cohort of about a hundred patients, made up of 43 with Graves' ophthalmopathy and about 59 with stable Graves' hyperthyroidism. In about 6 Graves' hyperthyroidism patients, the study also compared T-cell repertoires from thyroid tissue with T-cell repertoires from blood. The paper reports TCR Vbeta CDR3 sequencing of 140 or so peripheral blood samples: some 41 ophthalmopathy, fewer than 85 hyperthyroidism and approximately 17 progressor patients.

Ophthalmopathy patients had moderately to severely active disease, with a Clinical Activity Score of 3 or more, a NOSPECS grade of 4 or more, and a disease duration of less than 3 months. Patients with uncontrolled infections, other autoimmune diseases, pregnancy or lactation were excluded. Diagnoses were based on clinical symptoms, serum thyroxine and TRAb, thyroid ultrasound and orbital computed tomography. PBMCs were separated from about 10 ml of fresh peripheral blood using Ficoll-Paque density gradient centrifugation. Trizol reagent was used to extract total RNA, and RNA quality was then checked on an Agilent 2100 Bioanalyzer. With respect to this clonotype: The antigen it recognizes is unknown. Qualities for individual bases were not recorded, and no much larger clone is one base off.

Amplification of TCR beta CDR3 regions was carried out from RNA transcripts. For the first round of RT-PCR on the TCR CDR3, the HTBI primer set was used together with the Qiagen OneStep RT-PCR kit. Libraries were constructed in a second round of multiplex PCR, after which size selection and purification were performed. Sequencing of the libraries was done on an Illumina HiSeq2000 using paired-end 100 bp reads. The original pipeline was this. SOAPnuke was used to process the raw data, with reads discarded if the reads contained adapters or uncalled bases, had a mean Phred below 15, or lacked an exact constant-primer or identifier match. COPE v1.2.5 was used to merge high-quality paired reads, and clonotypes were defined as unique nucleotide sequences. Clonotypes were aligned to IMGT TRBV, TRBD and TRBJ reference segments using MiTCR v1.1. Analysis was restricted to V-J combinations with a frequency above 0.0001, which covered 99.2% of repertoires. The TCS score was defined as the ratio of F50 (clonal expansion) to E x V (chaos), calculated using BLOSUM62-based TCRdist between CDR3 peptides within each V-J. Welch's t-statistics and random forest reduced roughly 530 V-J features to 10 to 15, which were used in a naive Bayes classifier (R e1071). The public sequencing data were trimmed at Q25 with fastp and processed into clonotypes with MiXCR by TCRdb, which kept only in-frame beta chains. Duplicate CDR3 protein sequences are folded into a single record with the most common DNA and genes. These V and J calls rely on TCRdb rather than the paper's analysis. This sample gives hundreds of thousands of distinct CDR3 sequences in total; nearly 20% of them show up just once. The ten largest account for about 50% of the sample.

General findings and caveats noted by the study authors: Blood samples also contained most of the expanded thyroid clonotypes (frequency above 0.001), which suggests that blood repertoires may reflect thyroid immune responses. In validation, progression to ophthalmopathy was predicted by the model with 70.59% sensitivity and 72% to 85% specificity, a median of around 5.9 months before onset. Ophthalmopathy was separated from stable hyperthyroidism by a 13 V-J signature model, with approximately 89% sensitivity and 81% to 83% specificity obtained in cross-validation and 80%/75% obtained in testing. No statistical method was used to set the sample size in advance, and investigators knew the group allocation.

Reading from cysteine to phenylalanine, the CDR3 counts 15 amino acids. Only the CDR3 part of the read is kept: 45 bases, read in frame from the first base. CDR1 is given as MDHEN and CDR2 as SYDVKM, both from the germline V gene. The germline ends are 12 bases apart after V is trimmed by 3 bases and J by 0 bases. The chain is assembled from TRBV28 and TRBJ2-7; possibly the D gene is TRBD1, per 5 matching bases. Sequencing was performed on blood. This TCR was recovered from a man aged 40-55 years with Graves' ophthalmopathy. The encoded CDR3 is CASSFRQLSSYEQYF. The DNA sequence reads TGTGCCAGCAGTTTCCGACAGCTGAGCTCCTACGAGCAGTACTTC.